This T cell receptor (beta chain) was observed in a study of OX40 agonist ivuxolimab in advanced cancers. For the study in its entirety: The costimulatory receptor OX40 (CD134) was targeted by ivuxolimab, a fully human IgG2 agonistic monoclonal antibody. Intravenous ivuxolimab was administered to patients every 2 weeks at six dose levels: 0.01, 0.1, 0.3, 1.5, 3 and 10 mg/kg. Of the 50 or so patients in dose escalation, 19 had hepatocellular carcinoma, some 15 had melanoma, 9 had renal cell carcinoma and 9 had head and neck cancer. A male proportion of about 79% and a mean age of 60 years, ranging from about 23 to 90, were recorded for the dose-escalation cohort. Patients were allowed to have had prior anti-PD-1, anti-PD-L1 or anti-CTLA-4 therapy, and approximately 40% of the dose-escalation patients had been treated with checkpoint inhibitors. Partial responses occurred in three dose-escalation patients: two with cutaneous melanoma and one with hepatocellular carcinoma. The purpose of peripheral TCRbeta sequencing was to test whether ivuxolimab changed TCR sequence diversity and led to clonal T-cell expansion. The paper reports the monotherapy dose-escalation portion (N of about 47 patients) of the phase I ivuxolimab trial. On the study overall, not on this receptor specifically: In partial responders in the 0.1-3.0 mg/kg groups, normalized peripheral clonal expansion was found to be among the lowest, especially among CD8+ T cells. After ivuxolimab, expanded clones were on average more numerous among CD8+ T cells than among CD4+ T cells. At doses of 0.1 to 3.0 mg/kg, clonal expansion of both CD4+ and CD8+ blood T cells was observed from baseline to week 6. The antigen specificity of the peripheral T cells that underwent clonal expansion was not determined. Low levels of normalized T-cell clonal expansion were also shown by some nonresponding patients.

As regards this clone: Its antigen is still unknown. Base qualities are not at hand, and no much larger clone is one base apart.

The trial excluded patients who had a history of autoimmune disease or were on systemic immunosuppression. Peripheral blood for TCR sequencing was collected from all dose cohorts at baseline, on cycle 4 day 1, and on cycle 7 day 1. The samples were taken from a phase I, first-in-human, multicenter, open-label dose-escalation trial of ivuxolimab. Adults with locally advanced or metastatic head and neck squamous cell, hepatocellular, melanoma or renal cell carcinoma were enrolled in the trial. Before TCR sequencing, CD4+ T cells and CD8+ T cells were sorted from peripheral blood as separate populations. Genomic DNA was isolated from the sorted cells so that the TCRbeta CDR3 region could be sequenced. The immunoSEQ Assay was used for sequencing of TCRbeta CDR3 regions. In its TCRdb copy, this immuneACCESS table keeps in-frame sequences only and misses some clones. Where compared with another copy, unresolved V genes explain less than half of these, and the others have no known cause. Within this sample are around 30,000 clones, with just over 90% of them counted one time only. Roughly a tenth of the sample rests with the top ten.

The CDR3 holds 14 amino acids from the cysteine to the phenylalanine. Only the CDR3 DNA is retained, 42 bases long and in frame from the first base. CDR1 and CDR2 are read off the germline V gene as ENHRY and SYGVKD. At the junction V is shortened by 8 bases and J by 0 bases, with 10 bases in between. Here the chain combines TRBV10-3 and TRBJ2-2; the D assignment is uncertain and may be TRBD1 or TRBD2, with 5 bases supporting each. This TCR was sampled from an adult with an advanced solid tumor such as melanoma, head and neck, liver or kidney cancer. The sequences come from CD4+ or CD8+ T cells sorted from blood, collected in a trial of the OX40 agonist ivuxolimab. CDR3 loop: CAIGTDANTGELFF. The bases are TGTGCCATCGGGACGGATGCGAACACCGGGGAGCTGTTTTTT.